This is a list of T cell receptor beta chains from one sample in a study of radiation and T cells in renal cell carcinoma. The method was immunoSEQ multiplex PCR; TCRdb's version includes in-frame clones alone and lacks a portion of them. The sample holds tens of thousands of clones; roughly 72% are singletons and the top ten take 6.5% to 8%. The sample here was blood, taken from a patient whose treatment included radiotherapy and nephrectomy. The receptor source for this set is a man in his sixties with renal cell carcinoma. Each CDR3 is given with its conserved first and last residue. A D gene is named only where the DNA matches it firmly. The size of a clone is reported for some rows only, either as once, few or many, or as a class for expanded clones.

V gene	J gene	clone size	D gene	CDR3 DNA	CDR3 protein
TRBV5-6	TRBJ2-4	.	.	TGTGCCAGCAGCTTCTACCTGAGGGACATTCAGTACTTC	CASSFYLRDIQYF
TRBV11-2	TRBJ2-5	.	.	TGTGCCAGCAGCTTAGGAGGGGTTGGGGTCAGACGGGGAGAGACCCAGTACTTC	CASSLGGVGVRRGETQYF
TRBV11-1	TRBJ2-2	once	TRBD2	TGTGCCAGCAGCTCCAGCGGGAGGGCCTCCGGGGAGCTGTTTTTT	CASSSSGRASGELFF
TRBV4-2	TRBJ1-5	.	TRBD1	TGTGCCAGCAGCCCTCGAGTCCGGGACAGGGTAGGGATAAGCAATCAGCCCCAGCATTTT	CASSPRVRDRVGISNQPQHF
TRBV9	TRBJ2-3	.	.	TGTGCCAGCAGCTTCAGTGAGGGTTCGTCGCAGTATTTT	CASSFSEGSSQYF
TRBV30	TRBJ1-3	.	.	TGTGCCTGGAGTGCGCCGAACACCATATATTTT	CAWSAPNTIYF
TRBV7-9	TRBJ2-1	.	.	TGTGCCAGCAGCTTTAATGAGCAGTTCTTC	CASSFNEQFF
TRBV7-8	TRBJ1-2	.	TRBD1	TGTGCCAGCAGTCGCCGGGACAGGGGCTATGGCTACACCTTC	CASSRRDRGYGYTF
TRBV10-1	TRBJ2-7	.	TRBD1	TGCGCCAGCAGCCCCTTAGACAGGGCCTACGAGCAGTACTTC	CASSPLDRAYEQYF
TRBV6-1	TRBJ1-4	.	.	TGTGCCAGCAGTGAAGCGGGGAAGAGCGGACCATTAGAAAAACTGTTTTTT	CASSEAGKSGPLEKLFF
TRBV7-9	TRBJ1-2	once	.	TGTGCCAGCAGCTTTCCGGGACAATACTATGGCTACACCTTC	CASSFPGQYYGYTF
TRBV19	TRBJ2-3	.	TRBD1	TGTGCCAGTAGAGACAGGGTCAAGGCAGATACGCAGTATTTT	CASRDRVKADTQYF
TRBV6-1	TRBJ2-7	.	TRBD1	TGTGCCAGCAGGGACCGGGACAGGGGGTACTACGAGCAGTACTTC	CASRDRDRGYYEQYF
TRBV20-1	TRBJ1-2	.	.	TGCAGTGCTAGCGGGATTGGCTACACCTTC	CSASGIGYTF
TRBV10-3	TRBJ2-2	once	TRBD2	TGTGCCATCGGCGGGGGGGACACCGGGGAGCTGTTTTTT	CAIGGGDTGELFF
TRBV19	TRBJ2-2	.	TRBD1	TGTGCCACCGCCGACCTGGGGACAGGGTACGCCGGGGAGCTGTTTTTT	CATADLGTGYAGELFF
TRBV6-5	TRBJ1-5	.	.	TGTGCCAGCAGCAAGGGGGGTAGCAATCAGCCCCAGCATTTT	CASSKGGSNQPQHF
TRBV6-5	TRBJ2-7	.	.	TGTGCCAGCAGCCCCTCGGCGGGGGCCTACTACGAGCAGTACTTC	CASSPSAGAYYEQYF
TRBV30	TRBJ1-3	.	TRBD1	TGTGCCTGGAGCCCGGGACAGGAGGAACCCTCTGGAAACACCATATATTTT	CAWSPGQEEPSGNTIYF
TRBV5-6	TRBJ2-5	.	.	TGTGCCAGCAGCTTGACAGGGAACGGAGAGACCCAGTACTTC	CASSLTGNGETQYF
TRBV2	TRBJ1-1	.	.	TGTGCCAGCAGTGAATTGCACATGAACACTGAAGCTTTCTTT	CASSELHMNTEAFF
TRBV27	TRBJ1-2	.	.	TGTGCCAGCAGTACGCAATCGGCAGGGGTAAGCTACACCTTC	CASSTQSAGVSYTF
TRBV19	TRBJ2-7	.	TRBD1	TGTGCCAGTAGCCTAAATCCGGGACAGGGCCCCTACGAGCAGTACTTC	CASSLNPGQGPYEQYF
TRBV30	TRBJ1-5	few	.	TGTGCCTGGAGTAGAGGGAATCAGCCCCAGCATTTT	CAWSRGNQPQHF
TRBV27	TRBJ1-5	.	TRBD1	TGTGCCAGCAGTACCCGACCGACAGGGGGTGGCAATCAGCCCCAGCATTTT	CASSTRPTGGGNQPQHF
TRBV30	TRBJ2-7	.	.	TGTGCCTGGAGTGTGATGGGGTCCTACGAGCAGTACTTC	CAWSVMGSYEQYF
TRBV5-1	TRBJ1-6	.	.	TGCGCCAGCAGCTTGGGACAAGATTCACCCCTCCACTTT	CASSLGQDSPLHF
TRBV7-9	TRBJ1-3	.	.	TGTGCCAGCAGCTTGGGGGCCGGGGACATATATTTT	CASSLGAGDIYF
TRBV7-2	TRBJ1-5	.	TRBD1	TGTGCCAGCAGCTTAGCGCCCGGACAGGGGCCCCATCAGCCCCAGCATTTT	CASSLAPGQGPHQPQHF
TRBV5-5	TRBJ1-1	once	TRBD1	TGTGCCAGCAGTCGCCGGGACAGGGACACTGAAGCTTTCTTT	CASSRRDRDTEAFF
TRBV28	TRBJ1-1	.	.	TGTGCCAGCAGTTTATCTAGGGCCAGGAACACTGAAGCTTTCTTT	CASSLSRARNTEAFF
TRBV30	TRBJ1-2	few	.	TGTGCCTGGAGTGCGAGGGACTTCTATGGCTACACCTTC	CAWSARDFYGYTF
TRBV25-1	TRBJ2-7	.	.	TGTGCCAGCAGTGAATATTGGGGGACGCCTACGAAACAGTACTTC	CASSEYWGTPTKQYF
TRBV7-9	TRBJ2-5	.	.	TGTGCCAGCATCCCTGTGGGGGGGCAGACCCAGTACTTC	CASIPVGGQTQYF
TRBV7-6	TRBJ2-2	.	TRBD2	TGTGCCAGCAGCTCGCCGGGAGCGGGGGGGCCTACCGGGGAGCTGTTTTTT	CASSSPGAGGPTGELFF
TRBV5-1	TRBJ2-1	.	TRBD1	TGCGCCAGCAGCTTGGAAGACAGGGTCGCCTACAATGAGCAGTTCTTC	CASSLEDRVAYNEQFF
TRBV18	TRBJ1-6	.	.	TGTGCCAGCTCACCAGGGCAGGGCGGGTCACCCCTCCACTTT	CASSPGQGGSPLHF
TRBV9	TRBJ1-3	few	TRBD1	TGTGCCAGCAGCTTTTCGACAGGGGAAGATGGAAACACCATATATTTT	CASSFSTGEDGNTIYF
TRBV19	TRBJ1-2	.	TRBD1	TGTGCCAGTAGTCCAACAGGGGGCGTCAGCTATGGCTACACCTTC	CASSPTGGVSYGYTF
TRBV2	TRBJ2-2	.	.	TGTGCCAGCAGTGAAACGGGGGTTTTGAACACCGGGGAGCTGTTTTTT	CASSETGVLNTGELFF
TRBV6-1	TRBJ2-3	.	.	TGTGCCAGCAGTGAACGGGGGAGCACAGATACGCAGTATTTT	CASSERGSTDTQYF
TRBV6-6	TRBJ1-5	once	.	TGTGCCAGCAGTGACTCCAATCAGCCCCAGCATTTT	CASSDSNQPQHF
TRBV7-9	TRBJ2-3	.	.	TGTGCCAGCAGCCCAGCTACGGATACGCAGTATTTT	CASSPATDTQYF
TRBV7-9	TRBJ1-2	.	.	TGTGCCAGCAGCTTAATGGGTAATGGCTACACCTTC	CASSLMGNGYTF
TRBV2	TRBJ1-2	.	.	TGTGCCAGCGGCGACGGGATAGGTGGCTACACCTTC	CASGDGIGGYTF
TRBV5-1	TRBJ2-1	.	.	TGCGCCAGCAGCTTGGACGTCTCATCGACCTACAATGAGCAGTTCTTC	CASSLDVSSTYNEQFF
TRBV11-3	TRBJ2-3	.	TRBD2	TGTGCCAGCAGCCTGAGCGGGGACCCCACAGATACGCAGTATTTT	CASSLSGDPTDTQYF
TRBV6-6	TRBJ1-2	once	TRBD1	TGTGCCAGCAGTATGGGGGACAGGGGGCGCGGCTACACCTTC	CASSMGDRGRGYTF
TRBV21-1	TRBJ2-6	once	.	TGTGCCAGCAGCAAAGTTAGGGACAGGGTGAACTCTGGGGCCAACGTCCTGACTTTC	CASSKVRDRVNSGANVLTF
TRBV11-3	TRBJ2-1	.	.	TGTGCCAGCAGCTTAGGCGCTAGCGCAAACAATGAGCAGTTCTTC	CASSLGASANNEQFF
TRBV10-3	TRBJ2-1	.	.	TGTGCCATCAGTGAAGGTGGGCCCAGGCAGTTCTTC	CAISEGGPRQFF
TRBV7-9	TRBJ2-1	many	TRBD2	TGTGCCAGCAGCTCCACTTTAGCGGGAGGGGACAATGAGCAGTTCTTC	CASSSTLAGGDNEQFF
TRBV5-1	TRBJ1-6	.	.	TGCGCCAGCAGCTTGGACAGGACTTTCTATAATTCACCCCTCCACTTT	CASSLDRTFYNSPLHF
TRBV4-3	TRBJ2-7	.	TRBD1	TGCGCCAGCAGCCAGGGACAGGGCTCCGAGCAGTACTTC	CASSQGQGSEQYF
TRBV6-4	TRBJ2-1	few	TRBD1	TGTGCCAGCAGTGACACAGACAGGGGTGGGGAGCAGTTCTTC	CASSDTDRGGEQFF
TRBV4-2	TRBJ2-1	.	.	TGTGCCAGCAGCCAAGAATCCAGCGGCAACTACAATGAGCAGTTCTTC	CASSQESSGNYNEQFF
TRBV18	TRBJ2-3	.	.	TGTGCCAGCTCCCCCAGCGGTAGCACAGATACGCAGTATTTT	CASSPSGSTDTQYF
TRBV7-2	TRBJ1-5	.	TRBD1	TGTGCCAGCAGCTTACAGGGGGGGAGCAATCAGCCCCAGCATTTT	CASSLQGGSNQPQHF
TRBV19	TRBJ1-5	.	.	TGTGCCAGTAGTAGGACAGAGAATAGCAATCAGCCCCAGCATTTT	CASSRTENSNQPQHF
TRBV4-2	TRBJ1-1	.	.	TGTGCCAGCAGCCTAGGGTTGGCGCAGGGCGACACTGAAGCTTTCTTT	CASSLGLAQGDTEAFF